This TCR beta chain was obtained from a study of cytomegalovirus exposure and HLA in healthy donors. Notes on this clone: What it binds is not known.

This CDR3 comprises 20 residues. The V segment lost 2 bases and the J segment 2 bases; nucleotides outside the gene matches: 15. Germline lookup yields CDR1 MGHRA and CDR2 YSYEKL. Overall study findings and caveats: Another analysis was done later, and it associated around 15,000 TCR beta sequences with HLA alleles at 0.05 false discovery rate. Investigators reported 150 to 200 TCR beta chains as tied to cytomegalovirus.

The PCR used 60 Vbeta and 13 Jbeta primers. Per the study methods: Later reanalysis found 75 million to 95 million unique TCR beta chains, 10 million to 14 million of them shared. Profiled with immunoSEQ multiplex PCR; TCRdb holds only in-frame clones, not every one. D and trimming come from the DNA, and the V and J calls and clone size come from that table. Of some 240,000 clones listed, nearly 95% were seen once; the top ten hold about 1.7%. This sequence was found in a girl aged 2 to 9 in good health and CMV-seronegative. The genes are TRBV4-1 and TRBJ2-2; 9 bases line up with TRBD1. The sample comprised PBMCs. CDR3 nucleotide sequence: TGCGCCAGCAGCCAAAAAACCAGTCCCGGGACAGGGATAAACACCGGGGAGCTGTTTTTT. Its protein product is CASSQKTSPGTGINTGELFF.